The rows below give T cell receptor beta chains drawn from one sample of a study of tumor-infiltrating lymphocytes in primary liver carcinoma. MiXCR, run by TCRdb on the multiplex PCR reads, gives a single entry per CDR3 protein. The data contain 300,000 to 400,000 distinct CDR3 sequences, about 65% of them singletons. Sequences were obtained from peripheral blood. The receptor set was obtained from a man in his forties or fifties with primary liver carcinoma and hepatitis B virus infection. The conserved cysteine and the conserved F or W are not part of the CDR3 here. Size values are once, few and many counts, or a class for expanded clones, and some rows have none.

clone size,V gene,CDR3 protein
.,TRBV5-1,ASSYPPRGGTEAF
many,TRBV10-3,AIRDRQDPQETQY
many,TRBV29-1,SVTGTSGQETQY
once,TRBV5-4,ASRSSGGADGELF
.,TRBV11-1,ASSGGPAGGAYNEQF
.,TRBV5-1,ASRGRTESYEQY
.,TRBV11-2,VSSLKETQN
.,TRBV4-3,ASSQEPSGTSSYEQF
many,TRBV6-5,ASSSDRARNQPQH
.,TRBV12-5,ASGSGPAGYT
few,TRBV28,ASSGTGTRGDQETQY
.,TRBV11-2,VSSLRGNLNTVAF
.,TRBV28,ASSSTMGNEQF
.,TRBV6-2/TRBV6-3,ASHKLGLARAGELF
.,TRBV6-2/TRBV6-3,AGSPFVPTDTQY
few,TRBV28,ASTPRPTGYNEQF